This T cell receptor beta chain derives from a study of blood T cell repertoires in COVID-19. Study overall: Acute-phase and convalescent COVID-19 samples originated in the United States, Italy and Spain. In each case, the material was cDNA or gDNA derived from T cells, B-cell-depleted T cells, or PBMCs.

Authors' methods: Nucleated cell number was recorded as an estimate derived from reference gene primer amplification. Produced via immunoSEQ multiplex PCR; TCRdb's table is partial and in-frame only. Clone size and the V and J calls come from that table; the DNA yielded D and trimming. This sample has approximately 110,000 clones, with about four fifths found just once. Trimming took 2 bases from V and 8 from J; bases not matched to a gene: 7. This CDR3 has 15 amino acids. Germline CDR1 is MNHNY and CDR2 is SVGAGI (reference sequence). V is TRBV6-6 and J is TRBJ1-4, with TRBD1 identical over 8 bases. The material sequenced was peripheral blood. This receptor was taken from a woman aged 40 to 49 with acute or convalescent COVID-19. The DNA of the CDR3 is TGTGCCAGCAGTTACCAGCCCGGACAGGGCGAAAAACTGTTTTTT. It codes for CASSYQPGQGEKLFF.